The text below deals with one T cell receptor beta chain. With 4 bases removed from V and 8 bases from J, the gap between germline ends came to 16 bases. The CDR3 covers 14 residues. CDR1 is SGDLS and CDR2 is YYNGEE in the germline V gene. The data were obtained in a study of T-cell reconstitution after alpha-beta-depleted transplantation in children. Unique molecular identifiers were built into the TCRbeta library. TCRdb ran MiXCR on the PCR reads and lists one entry per CDR3 protein. The sample comprises roughly 500,000 distinct CDR3 sequences, approximately 13% of which are singletons, and over 5.5% rests with the top ten.

Source: PBMCs from the stem cell graft donor, taken from the stem cell graft. The receptor was derived from a human donor who donated a stem cell graft to a child with combined immunodeficiency. The genes are TRBV9 and TRBJ2-1; TRBD1 might be the D (7 bases). Here the CDR3 DNA reads TGTGCCAGCAGCTCACGACTAGGGGGCGATGAGCAGTTCTTC. Translation gives CASSSRLGGDEQFF. Looking up the rest from reference TRBV9 and TRBJ2-1 gives the full variable domain: DSGVTQTPKHLITATGQRVTLRCSPRSGDLSVYWYQQSLDQGLQFLIQYYNGEERAKGNILERFSAQQFPDLHSELNLSSLELGDSALYFCASSSRLGGDEQFFGPGTRLTVL.